The rows below give T cell receptor beta chains drawn from one sample of a study of CD8+ T cells in alopecia areata. Some clones are missing from TCRdb's copy, which holds only in-frame ones; the method was immunoSEQ multiplex PCR. The data contain 200,000 to 250,000 clones, 64% of them singletons. Sequences were derived from CD4+ T cells sorted from blood, sampled at week 4, from a patient treated with tofacitinib. The receptors here all came from a human donor with alopecia areata. Each CDR3 is given with its conserved first and last residue. Each record gives: CDR3 protein, CDR3 DNA, J gene, V gene, clone size, CDR3 length, D gene. The D gene is left open where the match is weak. Expanded clones are given a class, and other clones once, few, many or no size at all.

CDR3 protein: CASSRMGESYNEQFF; CDR3 DNA: TGCGCCAGCAGCCGAATGGGGGAATCTTACAATGAGCAGTTCTTC; J gene: TRBJ2-1; V gene: TRBV4-1; clone size: -; CDR3 length: 15; D gene: -
CDR3 protein: CASNELLGGYTF; CDR3 DNA: TGTGCCAGCAACGAGCTATTAGGTGGCTACACCTTC; J gene: TRBJ1-2; V gene: TRBV6-6; clone size: -; CDR3 length: 12; D gene: -
CDR3 protein: CSFTNTEAFF; CDR3 DNA: TGCAGCTTTACAAACACTGAAGCTTTCTTT; J gene: TRBJ1-1; V gene: TRBV29-1; clone size: -; CDR3 length: 10; D gene: -
CDR3 protein: CSVVGLPRAGSYEQYF; CDR3 DNA: TGCAGCGTTGTTGGTCTGCCTCGAGCGGGCTCCTACGAGCAGTACTTC; J gene: TRBJ2-7; V gene: TRBV29-1; clone size: -; CDR3 length: 16; D gene: -
CDR3 protein: CASSLDPGRTYGYTF; CDR3 DNA: TGTGCCAGCAGCTTAGATCCCGGACGCACCTATGGCTACACCTTC; J gene: TRBJ1-2; V gene: TRBV7-2; clone size: -; CDR3 length: 15; D gene: -
CDR3 protein: CASMSSGAYEQYF; CDR3 DNA: TGTGCCAGCATGAGTAGCGGGGCTTACGAGCAGTACTTC; J gene: TRBJ2-7; V gene: TRBV6-5; clone size: -; CDR3 length: 13; D gene: TRBD2
CDR3 protein: CAHRGQGEGKLFF; CDR3 DNA: TGTGCCCACAGGGGACAGGGGGAAGGAAAACTGTTTTTT; J gene: TRBJ1-4; V gene: TRBV30; clone size: -; CDR3 length: 13; D gene: TRBD1
CDR3 protein: CASSLSGEDGYTF; CDR3 DNA: TGCGCCAGCAGCTTGTCAGGGGAGGATGGCTACACCTTC; J gene: TRBJ1-2; V gene: TRBV5-1; clone size: -; CDR3 length: 13; D gene: -
CDR3 protein: CAWSGQGQSYEQYF; CDR3 DNA: TGTGCCTGGAGTGGGCAGGGGCAGTCCTACGAGCAGTACTTC; J gene: TRBJ2-7; V gene: TRBV30; clone size: few; CDR3 length: 14; D gene: -
CDR3 protein: CSVVMTGEYYEQYF; CDR3 DNA: TGCAGCGTTGTAATGACAGGGGAATACTACGAGCAGTACTTC; J gene: TRBJ2-7; V gene: TRBV29-1; clone size: -; CDR3 length: 14; D gene: TRBD1
CDR3 protein: CAITRRIGTGSSYNSPLHF; CDR3 DNA: TGTGCCATCACACGCCGCATTGGGACAGGGTCTTCCTATAATTCACCCCTCCACTTT; J gene: TRBJ1-6; V gene: TRBV10-3; clone size: -; CDR3 length: 19; D gene: TRBD1
CDR3 protein: CASSAQGTSQPQHF; CDR3 DNA: TGTGCCAGCAGCGCCCAAGGGACGAGTCAGCCCCAGCATTTT; J gene: TRBJ1-5; V gene: TRBV9; clone size: -; CDR3 length: 14; D gene: -
CDR3 protein: CSVRMGSGTDTQYF; CDR3 DNA: TGCAGCGTACGTATGGGGTCGGGCACAGATACGCAGTATTTT; J gene: TRBJ2-3; V gene: TRBV29-1; clone size: once; CDR3 length: 14; D gene: -
CDR3 protein: CASSVGIGYEQYF; CDR3 DNA: TGTGCCAGCAGCGTAGGGATTGGGTACGAGCAGTACTTC; J gene: TRBJ2-7; V gene: TRBV9; clone size: -; CDR3 length: 13; D gene: -
CDR3 protein: CASRRTGTHSNQPQHF; CDR3 DNA: TGTGCCAGCAGGAGGACAGGGACGCATAGCAATCAGCCCCAGCATTTT; J gene: TRBJ1-5; V gene: TRBV27; clone size: -; CDR3 length: 16; D gene: TRBD1
CDR3 protein: CASADRGNNQPQHF; CDR3 DNA: TGTGCCAGTGCGGACAGGGGCAACAATCAGCCCCAGCATTTT; J gene: TRBJ1-5; V gene: TRBV25-1; clone size: -; CDR3 length: 14; D gene: TRBD1
CDR3 protein: CAWSGLGLAEAFF; CDR3 DNA: TGTGCCTGGAGTGGCCTGGGCCTCGCTGAAGCTTTCTTT; J gene: TRBJ1-1; V gene: TRBV30; clone size: -; CDR3 length: 13; D gene: -